This record concerns one T cell receptor beta chain sequence. While infection was still active, Seattle patients were enrolled and then followed longitudinally. The record originates from a study of blood T cell repertoires in COVID-19. Study information: Specimens from acute and convalescent COVID-19 originated in the United States, Italy and Spain. PBMCs, B-cell-depleted T cells, or T cells were the source of the cDNA or gDNA that made up the material.

Trimming removed 2 bases at V and 2 bases at J, with 15 bases between. This CDR3 is built from 16 residues. Germline-derived CDR1 and CDR2 are MNHEY and SVGEGT. Under the authors' procedure: Estimates of nucleated cell counts were drawn from the amplification of reference gene primers. Data came from immunoSEQ multiplex PCR; TCRdb stores just in-frame clones and leaves some out. The DNA was the basis for D and trimming; V, J and clone size are from that table. The sample has 300,000 to 350,000 clones, almost 90% seen once. The chain uses TRBV6-2 or TRBV6-3 and TRBJ2-5, with a possible D match to TRBD2 (6 bases). The clonotype was recovered from a woman between 25 and 40 years old with COVID-19, enrolled during active disease. Sequences were obtained from peripheral blood. The CDR3, as DNA: TGTGCCAGCAGTTACCCCGGACGGGGGAATCAAGAGACCCAGTACTTC. It encodes CASSYPGRGNQETQYF.